This T cell receptor beta chain is drawn from a study of spatial heterogeneity in lung cancer. Points from the study as a whole: Tracking of tumor mutation counts was seen in expanded intratumoral alpha and beta TCR counts.

CDR3 length: 14 amino acids. CDR1 and CDR2 (germline): SGHRS, YFSETQ. TCRdb used MiXCR to reprocess the 5' RACE reads, holding one entry per CDR3 protein. The table records 2,200 or so distinct CDR3 sequences, just under 2.5% of them present only once. By frequency in the sample, this clonotype is medium-sized. The antigen is unknown. One end of the junction varies from germline; a read error may be responsible. The time point is: sample taken at primary tumor resection. The rearrangement uses TRBV5-1 and TRBJ1-1, with D hard to call. Sample: lung tumor tissue, taken at surgery. This clonotype was obtained from a male donor with early-stage non-small cell lung cancer. The CDR3 loop is CASSLDGRNTEAFF. In DNA, the CDR3 is TGCGCCAGCAGTTTGGACGGACGGAACACTGAAGCTTTCTTT.